These 11 T cell receptor beta chains originate from one sample sequenced in a study of CD8+ T cells in alopecia areata. After isolation, RNA underwent reverse transcription to generate cDNA as the sequencing template. Assay used: immunoSEQ multiplex PCR; TCRdb lists only in-frame clones, some missing. Of roughly 150,000 clones in the sample, around 86% were seen once. The source was CD8+ T cells sorted from blood, collected at week 0. These receptors originate from a human donor with alopecia areata.

The genes are TRBV23-1 and TRBJ2-7, with D hard to call. TRBV23-1 carries the ORF label, with uncertain function. V was shortened by 7 bases and J by 3 bases, with 19 bases between the two germline ends. The CDR3 has 15 residues. CDR3 in DNA: TGCGCCAGCACCGCACCCCCCCCGGATAACTACGAGCAGTACTTC. As protein: CASTAPPPDNYEQYF.

The chain uses TRBV27 and TRBJ2-3; D is perhaps TRBD2 (5 bases). This CDR3 has 13 residues. Germline CDR1 is MNHEY and CDR2 is SMNVEV (reference sequence). Trimming took 7 bases from V and 3 from J, leaving 11 bases between them. In DNA, the CDR3 is TGTGCCAGCACGAGGGTGTGGACAGATACGCAGTATTTT. Its translation: CASTRVWTDTQYF.

The chain is built from TRBV12-5 and TRBJ2-1; 8 nucleotides match TRBD2. The CDR3 totals 23 residues. Unmatched junction bases numbered 36, after V lost 6 bases and J lost 8 bases. Germline-derived CDR1 and CDR2 are LGHNT and FRNRAP. The CDR3 region has the DNA TGTGCTAGTGGCTACCAACTCCAAACTACATCGAGCGGGAGAACGCAGGGTTGGGATGAGCAGTTCTTC. It is translated as CASGYQLQTTSSGRTQGWDEQFF.

This sequence joins TRBV6-1 and TRBJ2-5, with a possible D match to TRBD1 (6 bases). The DNA end is more similar to TRBJ2-7, so the J call may be wrong. Germline V gene data show CDR1 as MNHNS and CDR2 as SASEGT. This CDR3 spans 14 amino acids. The CDR3 reads CASSEVGQPYEQYF. DNA for the CDR3: TGTGCCAGCAGTGAAGTCGGACAGCCCTACGAGCAGTACTTC.

Only a few counts were recorded for this clone. This chain joins TRBV19 and TRBJ2-2, with D uncertain. Germline CDR1 LNHDA, CDR2 SQIVND (reference sequence). The V end lost 5 bases, the J end lost 5 bases, and 3 bases lay between the germline ends. CDR3 length: 11 residues. The CDR3 DNA sequence: TGTGCCAGTAGTTTTACCGGGGAGCTGTTTTTT. Translating gives CASSFTGELFF. The variable domain in full, completed from reference TRBV19 and TRBJ2-2, reads DGGITQSPKYLFRKEGQNVTLSCEQNLNHDAMYWYRQDPGQGLRLIYYSQIVNDFQKGDIAEGYSVSREKKESFPLTVTSAQKNPTAFYLCASSFTGELFFGEGSRLTVL.

This CDR3 reads CASSYGQGYEQYF. The CDR3 nucleotides read TGTGCCAGCAGCTACGGACAGGGCTACGAGCAGTACTTC. The rearrangement uses TRBV5-6 and TRBJ2-7; 8 bases map to TRBD1. V lost 3 bases and J lost 3; bases outside the gene matches: 2. The CDR3 has 13 residues. Looked up from germline, CDR1 is SGHDT and CDR2 is YYEEEE. The complete variable domain, with remaining parts taken from reference TRBV5-6 and TRBJ2-7, reads DAGVTQSPTHLIKTRGQQVTLRCSPKSGHDTVSWYQQALGQGPQFIFQYYEEEERQRGNFPDRFSGHQFPNYSSELNVNALLLGDSALYLCASSYGQGYEQYFGPGTRLTVT.

The CDR3 sequence: CASSIDRTGVSTDTQYF. The CDR3 region has the DNA TGTGCCAGTAGTATAGATCGCACGGGGGTTAGCACAGATACGCAGTATTTT. J is TRBJ2-3 and V is TRBV19; possibly TRBD2 for D (6 bases). The V end lost 0 bases, the J end lost 0 bases, and 13 bases lay between the germline ends. Germline loops: CDR1 LNHDA, CDR2 SQIVND (reference sequence). This CDR3 has 17 residues.

About this clone itself: At one end, the junction sequence differs from germline, possibly due to a read error. The rearrangement links TRBV6-1 to TRBJ1-5; D is possibly TRBD1 (6 bases). This CDR3 spans 15 amino acids. Germline CDR1 and CDR2: MNHNS and SASEGT. The CDR3 loop reads CASSEGQNSNQPQHF. CDR3 nucleotide sequence: TGTGCCAGCAGCGAAGGACAGAATAGCAATCAGCCCCAGCATTTT.

V is TRBV29-1 and J is TRBJ2-7, with D possibly TRBD1 on 5 matching bases. Germline CDR1 is SQVTM and CDR2 is ANQGSEA. The CDR3 has 11 residues. With 2 bases removed from V and 5 bases from J, the gap between germline ends came to 7 bases. CDR3 in amino acids: CSVELRDEQYF. CDR3 DNA sequence: TGCAGCGTTGAACTCAGGGACGAGCAGTACTTC.

This chain connects TRBV27 to TRBJ2-7, with a weak D call TRBD1 (6 bases). Germline V lookup: CDR1 MNHEY, CDR2 SMNVEV (reference sequence). V was trimmed by 7 bases and J by 3 bases, leaving 16 bases between them. This CDR3 has 14 residues. The CDR3 spells CASTSGQTGYEQYF. The DNA for the CDR3 is TGTGCCAGCACCTCAGGACAGACGGGCTACGAGCAGTACTTC.

This CDR3 is CASSFTGSGYEQYF. The CDR3 nucleotides read TGTGCCAGCAGTTTTACAGGGTCAGGCTACGAGCAGTACTTC. V usage is TRBV27 and J usage is TRBJ2-7; D might be TRBD1 (6 bases). CDR1 and CDR2 (germline): MNHEY, SMNVEV (reference sequence). V was clipped by 3 bases and J by 3 bases, with 12 bases between them. The CDR3 length is 14 residues.